This T cell receptor (beta chain) is from a study of blood T cell repertoires in COVID-19. Study-wide context: The study drew acute and convalescent COVID-19 samples from the United States, Italy and Spain. T cells, B-cell-depleted T cells, or PBMCs provided the cDNA or gDNA that served as material.

Original data processing: Estimation of nucleated cell counts relied on the amplification of reference gene primers. Method: immunoSEQ multiplex PCR; TCRdb's copy keeps in-frame clones and lacks some. V and J calls and clone size follow that table, whereas D and trimming were derived from the DNA. The sample carries some 300,000 clones, around 85% recorded once. In its sample, this clone was seen once. The J segment lost 9 bases and the V segment lost 7 bases, leaving 14 bases of the junction unmatched. Germline V CDR1 and CDR2: MDHEN, SYDVKM. The CDR3 has 15 residues. Sample: peripheral blood. The TCR comes from a woman between 45 and 65 years old with active or convalescent COVID-19. The V gene is TRBV28, the J gene TRBJ2-1, with 8 nucleotides matching TRBD2. CDR3 protein: CASIGTGGPSSEQFF. The CDR3 DNA reads TGTGCCAGCATTGGTACGGGAGGGCCGTCAAGTGAGCAGTTCTTC.